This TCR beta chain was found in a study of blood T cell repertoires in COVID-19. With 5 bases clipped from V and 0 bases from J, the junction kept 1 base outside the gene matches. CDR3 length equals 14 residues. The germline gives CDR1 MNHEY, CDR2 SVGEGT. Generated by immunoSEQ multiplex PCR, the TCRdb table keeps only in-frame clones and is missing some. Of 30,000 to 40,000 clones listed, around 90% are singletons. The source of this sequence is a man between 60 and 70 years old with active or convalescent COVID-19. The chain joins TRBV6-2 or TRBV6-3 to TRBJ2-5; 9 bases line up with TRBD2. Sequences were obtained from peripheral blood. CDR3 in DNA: TGTGCCAGCAGTCTAGCGGGGTACCAAGAGACCCAGTACTTC. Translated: CASSLAGYQETQYF.